This paragraph covers one TCR beta chain sequence. Antigen unknown. Between the trimmed V and J ends, which lost 0 bases and 6 bases, there was a span of 9 bases. The CDR3 runs to 13 residues. Germline V gives CDR1 MNHEY, CDR2 SVGAGI. This sample was taken from a study of T cells in Graves' hyperthyroidism and ophthalmopathy. Broader study findings: Researchers report that a 13 V-J model separated ophthalmopathy from stable hyperthyroidism. Among thyroid clonotypes expanded above 0.001, most also appeared in blood. A median 6.5 months before onset, the model predicted ophthalmopathy.

There were TCR beta CDR3 regions amplified from RNA transcripts. The HTBI set primed first-round TCR CDR3 RT-PCR. A single record per CDR3 protein comes from TCRdb applying MiXCR to the multiplex PCR reads. Here the sample spans more than 550,000 distinct CDR3 sequences, approximately 19% being singletons. Fresh peripheral blood, roughly 9.6 ml, was the source of the PBMCs. The clonotype was recovered from a woman in her forties or fifties with Graves' hyperthyroidism that later progressed to Graves' ophthalmopathy. The chain carries TRBV6-5 and TRBJ2-7, with D hard to call. The sample consisted of blood. The CDR3 nucleotides read TGTGCCAGCAGTTACTCACGGGCTGGCGAGCAGTACTTC. Protein: CASSYSRAGEQYF.